Below are 19 T cell receptor beta chains sequenced from a single sample in a study of T-cell memory formation after mild COVID-19. One entry per CDR3 protein, called by TCRdb with MiXCR from the 5' RACE reads. The sample records more than 85,000 distinct CDR3 sequences, 11% being singletons. Sequencing used PBMCs or a T cell subset sorted from them (not recorded which). Source of these receptors: a man younger than 35 who had mild COVID-19 (a few samples of this study predate the infection). Cell type and time point are not known.

This clonotype was seen a handful of times. The V gene is TRBV7-9, the J gene TRBJ2-3; 10 nucleotides match TRBD2. Trimming removed 2 bases from V and 6 bases from J; junction bases left unmatched: 5. The CDR3 totals 15 residues. Germline lookup yields CDR1 SEHNR and CDR2 FQNEAQ (reference sequence). This CDR3 is CASSLQRGGMDTQYF. CDR3 coding DNA: TGTGCCAGCAGCTTACAGCGGGGGGGAATGGATACGCAGTATTTT.

The chain recombines TRBV4-3 with TRBJ2-2, with D uncertain. The V and J ends lost 1 base and 3 bases respectively, with 9 bases between them. The CDR3 consists of 15 residues. Germline V gene sequence: CDR1 LGHNA, CDR2 YSLEER. Here the CDR3 reads CASSQGARHTGELFF. The DNA of the CDR3 is TGCGCCAGCAGCCAAGGTGCACGGCACACCGGGGAGCTGTTTTTT.

The rearrangement links TRBV7-9 to TRBJ2-1, with a possible D match to TRBD1 (6 bases). Per germline, CDR1 SEHNR and CDR2 FQNEAQ (reference sequence). Between the trimmed V and J ends, which lost 8 bases and 10 bases, there was a span of 12 bases. There are 11 residues in the CDR3. The CDR3 loop reads CASRTTGEQFF. CDR3 DNA sequence: TGTGCCAGCCGTACTACAGGGGAGCAGTTCTTC.

This clonotype has a handful of counts. The CDR3 DNA is TGTGCTAGTGGTTTGCAGCCGGCTAGGGCCCTCCACTTT. It codes for CASGLQPARALHF. The chain couples TRBV12-5 to TRBJ1-6; D gene uncertain. Trimming removed 2 bases at V and 14 bases at J, with 13 bases between. CDR3 length equals 13 residues. Germline V gives CDR1 LGHNT, CDR2 FRNRAP.

The chain has TRBV15 and TRBJ2-3; tentative D call: TRBD2 (5 bases). Germline loops: CDR1 LNHNV, CDR2 YYDKDF (reference sequence). V lost 0 bases, J lost 6 bases, and 13 bases lay in between. The length of the CDR3 is 15 residues. The CDR3 region is CATSRDLDSRDTQYF. As DNA, the CDR3 is TGTGCCACCAGCAGAGATCTGGACTCAAGGGATACGCAGTATTTT.

This clonotype appeared a few times. The genes are TRBV20-1 and TRBJ2-4; the D is unclear. V was pared by 1 base and J by 7 bases, with 11 bases between. This CDR3 comprises 13 residues. CDR1 is DFQATT and CDR2 is SNEGSKA in the germline V gene (reference sequence). The CDR3 loop reads CSARVVRLNIQYF. The CDR3 coding sequence is TGCAGTGCTAGAGTTGTCAGGTTGAACATTCAGTACTTC.

This clonotype was seen a handful of times. This rearrangement joins TRBV24-1 to TRBJ1-2, with a weak D call TRBD1 (5 bases). V was clipped by 3 bases and J by 2 bases, with 27 bases between them. The CDR3 loop spans 20 amino acids. Germline CDR1 is KGHDR and CDR2 is SFDVKD. CDR3 residues: CATSDPPLGTAGRKNYGYTF. The CDR3 nucleotides read TGTGCCACCAGTGATCCTCCCCTAGGAACAGCAGGGAGGAAGAACTATGGCTACACCTTC.

This rearrangement joins TRBV12-3 or TRBV12-4 to TRBJ2-7, with 7 positions matching TRBD1. J was trimmed by 6 bases and V by 5 bases; bases with no gene match: 10. This CDR3 is built from 14 residues. The CDR3 region is CASSPYRQGGEQYF. The CDR3 DNA reads as TGTGCCAGCAGTCCATACCGACAGGGTGGCGAGCAGTACTTC.

The gene calls are TRBV4-3 and TRBJ1-1; D gene ambiguous. Germline CDR1 is LGHNA and CDR2 is YSLEER. The CDR3 totals 15 residues. The V and J ends lost 4 bases and 2 bases respectively, with 14 bases between them. The CDR3 DNA reads as TGCGCCAGCAGCCCACCCTTCAGTTCAAACACTGAAGCTTTCTTT. Residues: CASSPPFSSNTEAFF.

The table lists this clonotype with a few counts. The genes are TRBV5-1 and TRBJ2-1; D may be TRBD1 or TRBD2 (5 bases each). CDR3 length: 13 residues. Germline CDR1 SGHRS, CDR2 YFSETQ. Trimming stripped 4 bases from V and 6 bases from J, with 11 bases between. CDR3 DNA sequence: TGCGCCAGCAGCCTGCCAGGGAGCAATGAGCAGTTCTTC. Translation: CASSLPGSNEQFF.

In its sample, this clonotype was seen a few times. The V call is TRBV19, the J call TRBJ2-5; 8 bases fit TRBD1. The junction had 9 bases not matched to a gene; V was cut back by 4 bases and J by 5 bases. The CDR3 loop spans 15 amino acids. Germline CDR1 LNHDA, CDR2 SQIVND (reference sequence). The CDR3 region is CASSSRQGSRETQYF. CDR3 DNA sequence: TGTGCCAGTAGTAGCCGACAGGGGAGCCGGGAGACCCAGTACTTC.

This clonotype was recorded a few times. The chain joins TRBV29-1 to TRBJ2-3, with D possibly being TRBD2 (7 bases). The CDR3 extends over 16 amino acids. Deletions cut 7 bases from V and 0 bases from J, with 20 bases between. From germline, CDR1 is SQVTM and CDR2 ANQGSEA. The CDR3 coding sequence is TGCAGCGGCCTAGGGGGGGAAGGTGCTAGCACAGATACGCAGTATTTT. This sequence encodes CSGLGGEGASTDTQYF.

Only a few counts were recorded for this clonotype. The V call is TRBV7-8, the J call TRBJ2-5, with D possibly matching TRBD1 (5 bases). The CDR3 is 14 residues long. Germline V CDR1 and CDR2: SGHVS, FQNEAQ. V was pared by 3 bases and J by 1 base, with 9 bases between. The CDR3 region has the DNA TGTGCCAGCAGCTTGACAGTGGTCCAAGAGACCCAGTACTTC. It encodes CASSLTVVQETQYF.

The chain has TRBV5-1 and TRBJ1-2, with D possibly matching TRBD1 (5 bases). This CDR3 is 14 amino acids long. Germline V gene sequence: CDR1 SGHRS, CDR2 YFSETQ. Trimming pared 0 bases from V and 8 bases from J, leaving 14 bases between. CDR3 in amino acids: CASSLAAGIGGYTF. The DNA of the CDR3 is TGCGCCAGCAGCTTGGCGGCAGGGATTGGAGGCTACACCTTC.

The CDR3 DNA reads as TGCGCCAGCAGCCCGTCGGAGAAAAACATTCAGTACTTC. Translating it yields CASSPSEKNIQYF. The rearrangement uses TRBV5-1 and TRBJ2-4; no reliable D call. V lost 4 bases and J lost 4, with 9 bases in between. CDR3 length: 13 amino acids. The V gene's germline CDR1 is SGHRS and CDR2 YFSETQ. Complete variable domain (other parts from reference TRBV5-1 and TRBJ2-4): KAGVTQTPRYLIKTRGQQVTLSCSPISGHRSVSWYQQTPGQGLQFLFEYFSETQRNKGNFPGRFSGRQFSNSRSEMNVSTLELGDSALYLCASSPSEKNIQYFGAGTRLSVL.

This clonotype has a handful of counts. The V and J genes are TRBV4-1 and TRBJ1-4; the D gene is possibly TRBD1 (6 bases). Trimming removed 1 base at V and 7 bases at J, with 19 bases between. There are 17 residues in the CDR3. Germline V lookup: CDR1 MGHRA, CDR2 YSYEKL. Here the CDR3 reads CASSQALGGEGGEKLFF. The CDR3 bases are TGCGCCAGCAGCCAAGCCCTGGGGGGCGAGGGTGGTGAAAAACTGTTTTTT.

This clonotype has only a few counts. The J gene is TRBJ2-2, the V gene TRBV6-1; D is unclear. The CDR3 length is 16 residues. In germline, CDR1 is MNHNS, CDR2 SASEGT. V lost 2 bases and J lost 7, with 17 bases in between. The CDR3 nucleotides are TGTGCCAGCAGTGAATCTTTCGCCCTACGCGGCGGGGAGCTGTTTTTT. Translation gives CASSESFALRGGELFF.

This clonotype appeared a few times. This rearrangement joins TRBV6-5 to TRBJ1-1; D is ambiguous. Trimming pared 4 bases from V and 1 base from J, leaving 10 bases between. The CDR3 is 14 residues long. The germline gives CDR1 MNHEY, CDR2 SVGAGI. The CDR3 spells CASSWIDKNTEAFF. The CDR3 coding sequence is TGTGCCAGCAGTTGGATAGACAAGAACACTGAAGCTTTCTTT.

The chain is built from TRBV5-1 and TRBJ2-1; 9 bases align to TRBD2. Germline V gene data show CDR1 as SGHRS and CDR2 as YFSETQ. The V segment lost 4 bases and the J segment 6 bases; nucleotides outside the gene matches: 8. The CDR3 totals 15 residues. The CDR3 loop is CASSAGRGGANEQFF. The CDR3 DNA sequence: TGCGCCAGCAGCGCGGGACGCGGGGGGGCCAATGAGCAGTTCTTC.